What follows are 18 T cell receptor beta chains derived from one specimen sequenced in a study of graft-versus-host responses after intestinal transplantation. Using immunoSEQ multiplex PCR, the repertoire was profiled, and TCRdb retains in-frame clones only, with some absent. The sample lists tens of thousands of clones, 95% seen once, with more than 0.45% in the top ten. Their antigen targets remain unknown. The material sequenced was unstimulated CD8+ T cells sorted from spleen or lymph node cells, taken before transplant. The receptors here all came from a human donor who was the organ donor for an intestinal transplant.

The chain's CDR3 is CASSQDTGLAYYEQYF. The DNA of the CDR3 is TGCGCCAGCAGCCAAGATACGGGACTAGCCTACTACGAGCAGTACTTC. The gene calls are TRBV4-3 and TRBJ2-7; 9 nucleotides match TRBD2. The CDR3 runs to 16 residues. Losses at the gene ends were 0 bases for V and 3 bases for J; bases not matched to a gene: 6. The germline gives CDR1 LGHNA, CDR2 YSLEER.

The J gene is TRBJ2-3, the V gene TRBV9; D call uncertain. The V and J ends lost 3 bases and 6 bases respectively, with 11 bases between them. Germline assignment: CDR1 SGDLS and CDR2 YYNGEE. CDR3 length: 13 residues. In DNA form, the CDR3 reads TGTGCCAGCAGCGCGACACCGCCGGATACGCAGTATTTT. This translates into CASSATPPDTQYF. Full variable domain (outside the CDR3, taken from reference TRBV9 and TRBJ2-3): DSGVTQTPKHLITATGQRVTLRCSPRSGDLSVYWYQQSLDQGLQFLIQYYNGEERAKGNILERFSAQQFPDLHSELNLSSLELGDSALYFCASSATPPDTQYFGPGTRLTVL.

This clone was detected once. The chain recombines TRBV30 with TRBJ1-6; D gene ambiguous. Germline values: CDR1 GTSNPN, CDR2 SVGIG (reference sequence). V was trimmed by 6 bases and J by 3 bases, leaving 9 bases between them. This CDR3 has 13 residues. CDR3 sequence (DNA): TGTGCCTGTACGGGGATCTATAATTCACCCCTCCACTTT. Translating gives CACTGIYNSPLHF.

The chain has TRBV6-5 and TRBJ2-3, with unresolved D. The CDR3 spans 16 residues. Germline V CDR1 and CDR2: MNHEY, SVGAGI. The germline V and J ends were trimmed by 0 bases and 2 bases, with 12 bases remaining between them. CDR3 bases: TGTGCCAGCAGTTACTCGGCCCAGGTAGTCACAGATACGCAGTATTTT. Protein product: CASSYSAQVVTDTQYF.

The chain has TRBV6-5 and TRBJ2-2; D unresolved. V was shortened by 1 base and J by 7 bases, with 7 bases between the two germline ends. The CDR3 loop spans 13 amino acids. The germline V gene encodes CDR1 MNHEY and CDR2 SVGAGI. CDR3 bases: TGTGCCAGCAGTTACTGGGGTAACGGGGAGCTGTTTTTT. This encodes CASSYWGNGELFF.

This clone appeared a single time. V usage is TRBV6-4 and J usage is TRBJ1-1; D possibly corresponds to TRBD1 (6 bases). The CDR3 is 16 amino acids. In germline, CDR1 is MRHNA, CDR2 SNTAGT. The V end lost 8 bases, the J end lost 1 base, and 20 bases lay between the germline ends. The CDR3 DNA sequence: TGTGCCAGCTACGACGGCCAGGGGAGGGAGAACACTGAAGCTTTCTTT. It codes for CASYDGQGRENTEAFF.

The chain joins TRBV7-2 to TRBJ1-2; the D is unclear. V was pared by 7 bases and J by 2 bases, with 11 bases between. This CDR3 contains 13 residues. Germline V gene sequence: CDR1 SGHTA, CDR2 FQGNSA. The CDR3 region is CASTPGSNYGYTF. CDR3 DNA sequence: TGTGCCAGCACCCCCGGTAGCAACTATGGCTACACCTTC.

V is TRBV7-6 and J is TRBJ2-1; D gene ambiguous. The CDR3 runs to 17 residues. Germline V lookup: CDR1 SGHVS, CDR2 FNYEAQ. With 2 bases removed from V and 5 bases from J, the gap between germline ends came to 19 bases. The CDR3 DNA is TGTGCCAGCAGCTTACCCACTTCCGCGACCCCGAACAATGAGCAGTTCTTC. Translated: CASSLPTSATPNNEQFF.

The chain joins TRBV4-1 to TRBJ1-3; D unclear. The CDR3 sequence is 15 residues long. Trimming removed 0 bases from V and 2 bases from J, with 8 bases in between. Looked up from germline, CDR1 is MGHRA and CDR2 is YSYEKL. As DNA, the CDR3 is TGCGCCAGCAGCCAAGATTCGGCAGCTGGAAACACCATATATTTT. Translating it yields CASSQDSAAGNTIYF.

There are a few counts of this clone. The CDR3 is CASSLAGGQETQYF. The CDR3 coding sequence is TGTGCCAGCAGCCTAGCGGGGGGGCAGGAGACCCAGTACTTC. The chain employs TRBV2 and TRBJ2-5, with TRBD2 matching 12 bases. Germline-derived CDR1 and CDR2 are SNHLY and FYNNEI. The CDR3 extends over 14 amino acids. The V gene end was trimmed by 6 bases and the J gene end by 5 bases; junction bases not matched to a gene: 4.

The chain links TRBV5-6 to TRBJ2-7; unclear D gene. The CDR3 loop spans 14 amino acids. Trimming left V 0 bases short and J 3 bases short, with 10 bases between. Germline assignment: CDR1 SGHDT and CDR2 YYEEEE. CDR3 bases: TGTGCCAGCAGCTTGGATTCTAACTTCTACGAGCAGTACTTC. Protein sequence: CASSLDSNFYEQYF.

This chain joins TRBV4-2 and TRBJ2-3; D is perhaps TRBD1 or TRBD2 (5 bases each). The CDR3 runs to 14 residues. Germline V lookup: CDR1 LGHNA, CDR2 YNFKEQ. Trimming took off 4 bases at V and 0 bases at J, with 8 bases between the two ends. The CDR3 protein is CASSPWDSTDTQYF. The CDR3 region has the DNA TGTGCCAGCAGCCCTTGGGACAGCACAGATACGCAGTATTTT.

This clone was observed a single time. The rearrangement joins TRBV5-8 to TRBJ2-7, with TRBD2 identical over 8 bases. Germline-derived CDR1 and CDR2 are SGHTS and YDEGEE. The V segment lost 4 bases and the J segment 4 bases; nucleotides outside the gene matches: 1. This CDR3 has 12 amino acids. The CDR3 sequence is CASSPGGYEQYF. The CDR3 nucleotides read TGTGCCAGCAGCCCGGGAGGGTACGAGCAGTACTTC. Variable domain in full (rest from reference TRBV5-8 and TRBJ2-7): EAGVTQSPTHLIKTRGQQATLRCSPISGHTSVYWYQQALGLGLQFLLWYDEGEERNRGNFPPRFSGRQFPNYSSELNVNALELEDSALYLCASSPGGYEQYFGPGTRLTVT.

This rearrangement joins TRBV19 to TRBJ2-2, with D uncertain. This CDR3 has 13 residues. The V and J ends lost 1 base and 5 bases respectively, with 5 bases between them. CDR1 is LNHDA and CDR2 is SQIVND in the germline V gene (reference sequence). The CDR3 loop reads CASSIVGTGELFF. The CDR3 coding sequence is TGTGCCAGTAGTATAGTTGGAACCGGGGAGCTGTTTTTT.

The chain uses TRBV7-8 and TRBJ2-1; D is perhaps TRBD1 (6 bases). This CDR3 has 15 amino acids. Per the germline V gene, CDR1 is SGHVS and CDR2 is FQNEAQ. The germline V and J ends were trimmed by 4 bases and 4 bases, with 14 bases remaining between them. The CDR3 region has the DNA TGTGCCAGCAGCTCCAAGGACAGTTCTTACAATGAGCAGTTCTTC. This codes for CASSSKDSSYNEQFF.

There are a few counts of this clone. This sequence joins TRBV10-3 and TRBJ1-3; 7 nucleotides align to TRBD1. Losses at the gene ends were 6 bases for V and 1 base for J; bases not matched to a gene: 6. Germline values: CDR1 ENHRY, CDR2 SYGVKD. The CDR3 length is 15 residues. For the CDR3, the DNA is TGTGCCATCAGACCCGGGACAGCATCTGGAAACACCATATATTTT. This codes for CAIRPGTASGNTIYF.

J is TRBJ2-7 and V is TRBV11-1; D is possibly TRBD1 or TRBD2 (5 bases each). With 5 bases removed from V and 0 bases from J, the gap between germline ends came to 11 bases. The CDR3 runs to 14 residues. Germline assignment: CDR1 SGHAT and CDR2 FQDESV (reference sequence). CDR3 bases: TGTGCCAGCAGCGACAAGGGGAGCTCCTACGAGCAGTACTTC. Its protein product is CASSDKGSSYEQYF. The full variable domain, with the rest looked up from reference TRBV11-1 and TRBJ2-7, is EAEVAQSPRYKITEKSQAVAFWCDPISGHATLYWYRQILGQGPELLVQFQDESVVDDSQLPKDRFSAERLKGVDSTLKIQPAELGDSAMYLCASSDKGSSYEQYFGPGTRLTVT.

The rearrangement links TRBV4-2 to TRBJ2-7, with 14 bases lining up with TRBD2. This CDR3 comprises 17 residues. V lost 3 bases to trimming and J lost 4 bases; unmatched junction nucleotides: 8. Germline CDR1 LGHNA, CDR2 YNFKEQ. The CDR3 nucleotides read TGTGCCAGCAGCCACAGACTAGCGGGGGGGCCTGGTTACGAGCAGTACTTC. Its protein is CASSHRLAGGPGYEQYF.